This is a list of T cell receptor beta chains from one sample in a study of human T cells and chemical hapten exposure. TCRdb re-derived calls from the RACE reads in MiXCR, one entry per CDR3 protein. The sample carries tens of thousands of distinct CDR3 sequences, 10% to 13% recorded once. This specimen was whole blood, taken in connection with sensitization to the hapten diphenylcyclopropenone (DPC). These receptors were collected from a woman between 45 and 60 years old with alopecia areata. Some clones in this sample may be carry-over from other donors' samples. The CDR3 runs from the conserved cysteine through the conserved F or W. The order of the fields is V gene, clone size, D gene, J gene, CDR3 protein, CDR3 DNA. D genes are given only for firm matches. Clone size is shown for a subset of rows, as once, few, many or a class of expanded clone.

v_gene: TRBV11-2
abundance: few
d_gene: -
j_gene: TRBJ2-3
CDR3aa: CASSLDLRGTDTQYF
CDR3nt: TGTGCCAGCAGCTTAGATCTGCGGGGCACAGATACGCAGTATTTT

v_gene: TRBV29-1
abundance: -
d_gene: TRBD1
j_gene: TRBJ1-1
CDR3aa: CSVVGGLTEAFF
CDR3nt: TGCAGCGTTGTAGGGGGCCTCACTGAAGCTTTCTTT

v_gene: TRBV29-1
abundance: few
d_gene: -
j_gene: TRBJ1-1
CDR3aa: CSARVREAFF
CDR3nt: TGCAGCGCCCGAGTAAGGGAAGCTTTCTTT

v_gene: TRBV5-1
abundance: few
d_gene: TRBD2
j_gene: TRBJ2-3
CDR3aa: CASSPGLAGGPTDTQYF
CDR3nt: TGCGCCAGCAGCCCCGGACTAGCGGGAGGGCCGACGGATACGCAGTATTTT

v_gene: TRBV7-2
abundance: -
d_gene: -
j_gene: TRBJ1-5
CDR3aa: CASSFEPSGQPQHF
CDR3nt: TGTGCCAGCAGCTTCGAGCCCTCCGGGCAGCCCCAGCATTTT

v_gene: TRBV7-9
abundance: few
d_gene: -
j_gene: TRBJ2-1
CDR3aa: CASSSLDSSSYNEQFF
CDR3nt: TGTGCCAGCAGCTCCCTGGACTCCAGCTCCTACAATGAGCAGTTCTTC

v_gene: TRBV14
abundance: -
d_gene: -
j_gene: TRBJ1-1
CDR3aa: CASSQVESGTRTEAFF
CDR3nt: TGTGCCAGCAGCCAAGTCGAGTCCGGGACAAGAACCGAAGCTTTCTTT

v_gene: TRBV29-1
abundance: -
d_gene: -
j_gene: TRBJ2-1
CDR3aa: CSVWDDREFF
CDR3nt: TGCAGCGTTTGGGACGACCGGGAGTTCTTC

v_gene: TRBV27
abundance: -
d_gene: -
j_gene: TRBJ2-7
CDR3aa: CASSLPRGQYF
CDR3nt: TGTGCCAGCAGTTTACCCCGGGGGCAGTACTTC

v_gene: TRBV7-3
abundance: many
d_gene: TRBD2
j_gene: TRBJ2-1
CDR3aa: CASSLTSGSLNEQFF
CDR3nt: TGTGCCAGCAGCCTGACTAGCGGGAGTTTAAATGAGCAGTTCTTC

v_gene: TRBV29-1
abundance: -
d_gene: -
j_gene: TRBJ2-3
CDR3aa: CSSRGGSADTQYF
CDR3nt: TGCAGCTCGAGAGGGGGGTCGGCAGATACGCAGTATTTT

v_gene: TRBV18
abundance: -
d_gene: -
j_gene: TRBJ2-5
CDR3aa: CASSPRRLGETQYF
CDR3nt: TGTGCCAGCTCACCTCGGCGGCTGGGAGAGACCCAGTACTTC

v_gene: TRBV11-2
abundance: -
d_gene: TRBD1
j_gene: TRBJ2-3
CDR3aa: CASTLGARDREYF
CDR3nt: TGTGCCAGCACCCTGGGGGCCCGAGACAGGGAGTATTTT

v_gene: TRBV24-1
abundance: -
d_gene: -
j_gene: TRBJ2-3
CDR3aa: CATSGPVRGRRTDTQYF
CDR3nt: TGTGCCACCAGTGGCCCAGTTAGAGGGAGGAGGACAGATACGCAGTATTTT

v_gene: TRBV25-1
abundance: few
d_gene: -
j_gene: TRBJ1-4
CDR3aa: CASTQQSNEKLFF
CDR3nt: TGTGCCAGCACCCAACAGAGTAATGAAAAACTGTTTTTT

v_gene: TRBV29-1
abundance: many
d_gene: TRBD1
j_gene: TRBJ1-6
CDR3aa: CSVSGTGYNSPLHF
CDR3nt: TGCAGCGTGTCCGGGACAGGTTATAATTCACCCCTCCACTTT

v_gene: TRBV14
abundance: many
d_gene: -
j_gene: TRBJ1-2
CDR3aa: CASSRLGRTEPYYGYTF
CDR3nt: TGTGCCAGCAGCCGTCTCGGGAGGACGGAACCGTACTATGGCTACACCTTC

v_gene: TRBV4-2
abundance: few
d_gene: -
j_gene: TRBJ2-3
CDR3aa: CASSQETLSTDTQYF
CDR3nt: TGTGCCAGCAGCCAAGAGACCCTAAGCACAGATACGCAGTATTTT

v_gene: TRBV2
abundance: -
d_gene: TRBD2
j_gene: TRBJ2-5
CDR3aa: CASSSGTSGPGTQYF
CDR3nt: TGTGCCAGCAGCTCCGGGACTAGCGGTCCGGGGACCCAGTACTTC

v_gene: TRBV20-1
abundance: few
d_gene: -
j_gene: TRBJ2-3
CDR3aa: CSARAVTVQTDTQYF
CDR3nt: TGCAGTGCTAGAGCTGTGACAGTCCAAACAGATACGCAGTATTTT

v_gene: TRBV14
abundance: few
d_gene: -
j_gene: TRBJ1-4
CDR3aa: CASSRERVNEKLFF
CDR3nt: TGTGCCAGCAGCCGGGAGAGGGTGAATGAAAAACTGTTTTTT

v_gene: TRBV6-2/TRBV6-3
abundance: few
d_gene: -
j_gene: TRBJ2-5
CDR3aa: CASTYSTQETQYF
CDR3nt: TGTGCCAGCACCTACAGCACTCAAGAGACCCAGTACTTC

v_gene: TRBV15
abundance: many
d_gene: -
j_gene: TRBJ2-3
CDR3aa: CATSRDGVSQDTQYF
CDR3nt: TGTGCCACCAGCAGAGACGGGGTTTCTCAGGATACGCAGTATTTT

v_gene: TRBV6-2/TRBV6-3
abundance: few
d_gene: -
j_gene: TRBJ2-1
CDR3aa: CASSYPQDSYNEQFF
CDR3nt: TGTGCCAGCAGTTACCCACAAGACTCCTACAATGAGCAGTTCTTC

v_gene: TRBV4-1
abundance: few
d_gene: -
j_gene: TRBJ2-1
CDR3aa: CASSQDVGFSYNEQFF
CDR3nt: TGCGCCAGCAGCCAAGACGTGGGATTCTCCTACAATGAGCAGTTCTTC

v_gene: TRBV6-4
abundance: -
d_gene: -
j_gene: TRBJ1-5
CDR3aa: CASSVWGADQPQHF
CDR3nt: TGTGCCAGCAGTGTATGGGGGGCTGATCAGCCCCAGCATTTT

v_gene: TRBV12-3/TRBV12-4
abundance: -
d_gene: -
j_gene: TRBJ1-3
CDR3aa: CASSFGQISSGNTIYF
CDR3nt: TGTGCCAGCAGTTTCGGACAGATAAGCTCTGGAAACACCATATATTTT

v_gene: TRBV19
abundance: -
d_gene: TRBD2
j_gene: TRBJ2-1
CDR3aa: CASIPTSLLYNEQFF
CDR3nt: TGTGCCAGTATCCCGACTAGCCTACTATACAATGAGCAGTTCTTC

v_gene: TRBV28
abundance: once
d_gene: TRBD2
j_gene: TRBJ2-3
CDR3aa: CASSLKSGMGTDTQYF
CDR3nt: TGTGCCAGCAGTTTAAAGAGCGGGATGGGCACAGATACGCAGTATTTT

v_gene: TRBV18
abundance: many
d_gene: -
j_gene: TRBJ2-3
CDR3aa: CASSPGSLSTDTQYF
CDR3nt: TGTGCCAGCTCACCAGGCAGCCTAAGCACAGATACGCAGTATTTT

v_gene: TRBV5-1
abundance: -
d_gene: -
j_gene: TRBJ2-5
CDR3aa: CASSFRGGQETQYF
CDR3nt: TGCGCCAGCAGCTTCAGGGGGGGCCAAGAGACCCAGTACTTC

v_gene: TRBV6-5
abundance: -
d_gene: -
j_gene: TRBJ1-2
CDR3aa: CASSYSGGLDGYTF
CDR3nt: TGTGCCAGCAGTTACTCAGGCGGGCTTGATGGCTACACCTTC

v_gene: TRBV28
abundance: -
d_gene: -
j_gene: TRBJ2-7
CDR3aa: CASISSSYEQYF
CDR3nt: TGTGCCAGCATCTCCTCCTCCTACGAGCAGTACTTC

v_gene: TRBV19
abundance: -
d_gene: -
j_gene: TRBJ1-2
CDR3aa: CASSRGTIGYGYTF
CDR3nt: TGTGCCAGTAGTAGAGGCACCATAGGCTATGGCTACACCTTC

v_gene: TRBV10-3
abundance: few
d_gene: -
j_gene: TRBJ2-7
CDR3aa: CAISADSNYEQYF
CDR3nt: TGTGCCATCAGTGCCGACAGTAACTACGAGCAGTACTTC

v_gene: TRBV12-3/TRBV12-4
abundance: -
d_gene: -
j_gene: TRBJ1-2
CDR3aa: CASSPPLGGGGYTF
CDR3nt: TGTGCCAGCAGTCCCCCGTTGGGCGGGGGAGGCTACACCTTC

v_gene: TRBV5-1
abundance: -
d_gene: TRBD2
j_gene: TRBJ2-5
CDR3aa: CASSPQLAGELQGTQYF
CDR3nt: TGCGCCAGCAGCCCACAACTAGCGGGCGAGCTGCAGGGGACCCAGTACTTC

v_gene: TRBV6-2/TRBV6-3
abundance: few
d_gene: TRBD2
j_gene: TRBJ2-3
CDR3aa: CASSYERGEGRPPDTQYF
CDR3nt: TGTGCCAGCAGTTACGAACGGGGGGAGGGCCGGCCCCCAGATACGCAGTATTTT

v_gene: TRBV24-1
abundance: -
d_gene: -
j_gene: TRBJ2-5
CDR3aa: CATRSTGRGTQYF
CDR3nt: TGTGCCACCAGGAGCACAGGGAGGGGGACCCAGTACTTC

v_gene: TRBV4-2
abundance: -
d_gene: -
j_gene: TRBJ2-7
CDR3aa: CASSLQGGGEQYF
CDR3nt: TGTGCCAGCAGCCTTCAGGGGGGAGGCGAGCAGTACTTC

v_gene: TRBV11-2
abundance: -
d_gene: -
j_gene: TRBJ2-2
CDR3aa: CASSLVQAYTGELFF
CDR3nt: TGTGCCAGCAGCTTAGTACAGGCGTACACCGGGGAGCTGTTTTTT

v_gene: TRBV20-1
abundance: few
d_gene: -
j_gene: TRBJ1-1
CDR3aa: CSAHQGRGTEAFF
CDR3nt: TGCAGTGCTCATCAGGGAAGGGGCACTGAAGCTTTCTTT

v_gene: TRBV4-2
abundance: -
d_gene: TRBD2
j_gene: TRBJ2-5
CDR3aa: CASSQDPSGRAQETQYF
CDR3nt: TGTGCCAGCAGCCAAGATCCCAGCGGGAGAGCTCAGGAGACCCAGTACTTC

v_gene: TRBV4-1
abundance: -
d_gene: -
j_gene: TRBJ2-2
CDR3aa: CASSPLLKTGELFF
CDR3nt: TGCGCCAGCAGCCCCCTCTTAAAAACCGGGGAGCTGTTTTTT

v_gene: TRBV6-6
abundance: few
d_gene: TRBD2
j_gene: TRBJ2-2
CDR3aa: CASRRGAGGGTGELFF
CDR3nt: TGTGCCAGCAGGAGGGGTGCGGGAGGTGGCACCGGGGAGCTGTTTTTT

v_gene: TRBV29-1
abundance: few
d_gene: TRBD2
j_gene: TRBJ2-1
CDR3aa: CSVRAGYDNEQFF
CDR3nt: TGCAGCGTTCGAGCGGGATACGACAATGAGCAGTTCTTC

v_gene: TRBV7-8
abundance: -
d_gene: TRBD2
j_gene: TRBJ2-1
CDR3aa: CASSPTSGGSNEQFF
CDR3nt: TGTGCCAGCAGCCCGACTAGCGGAGGGTCCAATGAGCAGTTCTTC

v_gene: TRBV29-1
abundance: -
d_gene: TRBD2
j_gene: TRBJ2-2
CDR3aa: CSVGTSDANTGELFF
CDR3nt: TGCAGCGTGGGGACTAGCGACGCGAACACCGGGGAGCTGTTTTTT

v_gene: TRBV6-6
abundance: few
d_gene: TRBD2
j_gene: TRBJ2-7
CDR3aa: CASSYSLAASYEQYF
CDR3nt: TGTGCCAGCAGTTACTCGCTAGCGGCATCCTACGAGCAGTACTTC

v_gene: TRBV5-1
abundance: -
d_gene: -
j_gene: TRBJ2-7
CDR3aa: CASSLGRRYEQYF
CDR3nt: TGCGCCAGCAGCCTTGGACGGCGCTACGAGCAGTACTTC